This entry describes one TCR beta chain. In the authors' methods: Amplifying reference gene primers gave estimates of nucleated cell counts. The protocol was immunoSEQ multiplex PCR, while the TCRdb copy is restricted to in-frame clones and leaves out a portion. The DNA was the basis for D and trimming; V, J and clone size are from that table. The profile shows fewer than 100,000 clones, around 83% of them singletons. The record originates from a study of blood T cell repertoires in COVID-19. The CDR3 is made up of 14 amino acids. Trimming took off 6 bases at V and 2 bases at J, with 14 bases between the two ends. The germline V gene encodes CDR1 SGHTA and CDR2 FQGNSA.

This chain joins TRBV7-2 and TRBJ2-7; D may be TRBD2 (6 bases). This receptor was obtained from a woman aged 45 to 65 with acute or convalescent COVID-19. The sequenced material came from peripheral blood. The chain's CDR3 is CASRVSGLAYEQYF. CDR3 nucleotide sequence: TGTGCCAGCAGGGTTTCGGGACTGGCCTACGAGCAGTACTTC.